This entry lists 8 T cell receptor beta chains sequenced from one sample in a study of blood T cells in healthy people across ages. Combining a sample-barcoded 5' primer with a J-beta primer mix, a second PCR ran for roughly 7 to 11 cycles. MiXCR, run by TCRdb on the 5' RACE reads, gives a single entry per CDR3 protein. The sample consists of about 1.4 million distinct CDR3 sequences, 55% to 75% of them appearing once. Sequenced: blood. These receptor sequences come from a man between 18 and 35 years old in good health.

This chain uses TRBV5-5 with TRBJ1-1, with no clear D. The CDR3 has 13 amino acids. Germline CDR1 is SGHKS and CDR2 is YYEKEE (reference sequence). The germline V and J ends were trimmed by 4 bases and 11 bases, with 18 bases remaining between them. CDR3 region: CASSGIGKSAAFF. CDR3 coding DNA: TGTGCCAGCAGCGGGATAGGGAAAAGTGCGGCTTTCTTT.

The V call is TRBV11-2, the J call TRBJ2-1; 7 positions match TRBD2. This CDR3 has 14 residues. Germline lookup yields CDR1 SGHAT and CDR2 FQNNGV. After removal of 11 bases from V and 3 bases from J, the junction contained 10 bases not matched to a gene. This chain's CDR3 is CAGGGGGLYNEQFF. The CDR3 DNA reads TGTGCCGGGGGGGGTGGGGGTCTCTACAATGAGCAGTTCTTC.

There are a few counts of this clonotype. The chain has TRBV9 and TRBJ1-2, with D uncertain. The CDR3 length is 15 residues. Trimming removed 0 bases from V and 4 bases from J, with 13 bases in between. The germline gives CDR1 SGDLS, CDR2 YYNGEE. Written as DNA, the CDR3 is TGTGCCAGCAGCGTAGACTGGGGTGCGGCCTATGGCTACACCTTC. Residues: CASSVDWGAAYGYTF. The entire variable domain, with the rest obtained from reference TRBV9 and TRBJ1-2, is as follows: DSGVTQTPKHLITATGQRVTLRCSPRSGDLSVYWYQQSLDQGLQFLIQYYNGEERAKGNILERFSAQQFPDLHSELNLSSLELGDSALYFCASSVDWGAAYGYTFGSGTRLTVV.

The CDR3 loop is CASRSGGNYGYTF. The CDR3 DNA follows: TGTGCCAGCAGGTCAGGGGGAAACTATGGCTACACCTTC. The chain uses TRBV2 and TRBJ1-2; 7 bases fit TRBD1. Germline V gene data show CDR1 as SNHLY and CDR2 as FYNNEI. The CDR3 is 13 residues long. Trimming took 6 bases from V and 2 from J; bases not matched to a gene: 3.

CDR3 residues: CSVERLAGVYNEQFF. CDR3 DNA: TGCAGCGTTGAACGGCTAGCGGGAGTTTACAATGAGCAGTTCTTC. The chain has TRBV29-1 and TRBJ2-1, with 10 positions matching TRBD2. Germline-derived CDR1 and CDR2 are SQVTM and ANQGSEA. The CDR3 is made up of 15 amino acids. V gave up 2 bases and J gave up 4 bases; unmatched junction bases: 5.

This rearrangement joins TRBV7-2 to TRBJ1-2; 7 nucleotides align to TRBD1. The CDR3 has 16 residues. Germline assignment: CDR1 SGHTA and CDR2 FQGNSA. V was clipped by 7 bases and J by 1 base; unmatched bases: 12. The CDR3: CASIRDSMGFNYGYTF. The CDR3 DNA sequence: TGTGCCAGCATCCGGGACAGCATGGGCTTTAACTATGGCTACACCTTC.

As DNA, the CDR3 is TGTGCCAGCATAATCGGGCAGGGTTCCTACAATGAGCAGTTCTTC. It yields the protein CASIIGQGSYNEQFF. J is TRBJ2-1 and V is TRBV7-9, with D possibly TRBD1 on 5 matching bases. Trimming shortened V by 7 bases and J by 1 base, and 14 bases separated the two germline ends. Germline V CDR1 and CDR2: SEHNR, FQNEAQ (reference sequence). CDR3 length: 15 residues.

The chain combines TRBV20-1 with TRBJ2-1; unclear D gene. The CDR3 covers 11 residues. The germline CDR1 and CDR2 sequences are DFQATT and SNEGSKA (reference sequence). V was trimmed by 6 bases and J by 9 bases, leaving 12 bases between them. In nucleotides, the CDR3 is TGCAGTGCCCGAGGTGACGGTGAGCAGTTCTTC. Protein product: CSARGDGEQFF.